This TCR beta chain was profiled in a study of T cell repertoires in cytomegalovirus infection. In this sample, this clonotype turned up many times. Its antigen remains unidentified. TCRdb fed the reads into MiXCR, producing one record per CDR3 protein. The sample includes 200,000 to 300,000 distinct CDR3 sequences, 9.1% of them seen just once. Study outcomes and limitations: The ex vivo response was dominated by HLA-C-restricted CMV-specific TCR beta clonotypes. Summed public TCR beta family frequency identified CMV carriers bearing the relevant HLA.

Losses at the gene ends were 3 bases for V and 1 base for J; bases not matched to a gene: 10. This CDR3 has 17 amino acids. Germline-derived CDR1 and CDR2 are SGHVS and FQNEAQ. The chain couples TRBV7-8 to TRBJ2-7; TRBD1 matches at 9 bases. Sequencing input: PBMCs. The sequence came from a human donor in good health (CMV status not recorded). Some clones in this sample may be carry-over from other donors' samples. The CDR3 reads CASSFLTWDRVSYEQYF. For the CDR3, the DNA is TGTGCCAGCAGCTTTCTTACCTGGGACAGGGTATCCTACGAGCAGTACTTC.